A selection of T cell receptor beta chains follows, all from one sample in a study of regulatory T cells in long-lasting Graves disease. TCRdb itself ran the multiplex PCR reads through MiXCR, one entry per CDR3 protein. Among fewer than 450,000 distinct CDR3 sequences listed, approximately 16% were seen once. These records were also assigned to another study, of T cells in Graves' hyperthyroidism and ophthalmopathy.

The sample here was peripheral blood mononuclear cells (PBMCs), taken at new diagnosis, from a patient treated with antithyroid drugs. The receptors shown here come from a woman aged 40 to 55 with Graves disease. Both conserved end residues are part of each CDR3. The order of the fields is V gene, clone size, D gene, J gene, CDR3 DNA, CDR3 protein. A D gene is named only where the DNA matches it firmly. The size of a clone is reported for some rows only, either as once, few or many, or as a class for expanded clones.

v_gene: TRBV7-9
abundance: few
d_gene: -
j_gene: TRBJ2-1
CDR3nt: TGTGCCAGCAGCCACCCATACAATGAGCAGTTCTTC
CDR3aa: CASSHPYNEQFF

v_gene: TRBV6-5
abundance: many
d_gene: -
j_gene: TRBJ1-1
CDR3nt: TGTGCCAGCAGTTACTCTCCGGGGCAGGGAGGAGGTGCGACTTTCTTT
CDR3aa: CASSYSPGQGGGATFF

v_gene: TRBV10-3
abundance: many
d_gene: TRBD1
j_gene: TRBJ2-7
CDR3nt: TGTGCCATCAGTGAGTCAGGGGCCGGGACAGGGGGCTACGAGCAGTACTTC
CDR3aa: CAISESGAGTGGYEQYF

v_gene: TRBV20-1
abundance: -
d_gene: TRBD2
j_gene: TRBJ2-1
CDR3nt: TGCAGTGCTTCTGCGACTAGCCTGTTTAGCAATGAGCAGTTCTTC
CDR3aa: CSASATSLFSNEQFF

v_gene: TRBV30
abundance: -
d_gene: -
j_gene: TRBJ2-2
CDR3nt: TGTGCCTGGAGTTGGGGGGTGGCGGCCGGGGAGCTGTTTTTT
CDR3aa: CAWSWGVAAGELFF

v_gene: TRBV2
abundance: many
d_gene: -
j_gene: TRBJ2-7
CDR3nt: TGTGCCAGCAGGCCCCCCGAGGGGGACGAGCAGTACTTC
CDR3aa: CASRPPEGDEQYF

v_gene: TRBV12-3/TRBV12-4
abundance: -
d_gene: TRBD2
j_gene: TRBJ2-4
CDR3nt: TGTGCCAGCAGTCTTCGGGAGGTTGCAAACATTCAGTACTTC
CDR3aa: CASSLREVANIQYF

v_gene: TRBV28
abundance: many
d_gene: TRBD1
j_gene: TRBJ2-7
CDR3nt: TGTGCCAGCAGTTTCCTCCCCCAGACAGGGGGCGAGCAGTACTTC
CDR3aa: CASSFLPQTGGEQYF

v_gene: TRBV7-2
abundance: few
d_gene: TRBD1
j_gene: TRBJ2-3
CDR3nt: TGTGCCAGCAGCTACACGCTCCGACAGGGCACGACAGATACGCAGTATTTT
CDR3aa: CASSYTLRQGTTDTQYF

v_gene: TRBV27
abundance: -
d_gene: -
j_gene: TRBJ1-3
CDR3nt: TGTGCCAGCGGACCAGGGTTTTCTGGAAACACCATATATTTT
CDR3aa: CASGPGFSGNTIYF

v_gene: TRBV28
abundance: many
d_gene: TRBD1
j_gene: TRBJ1-2
CDR3nt: TGTGCCAGCAGTCCGCCGGGACAGGGCTCTAACTATGGCTACACCTTC
CDR3aa: CASSPPGQGSNYGYTF

v_gene: TRBV29-1
abundance: -
d_gene: -
j_gene: TRBJ1-1
CDR3nt: TGCAGCGTTGATATGGCAATGAACACTGAAGCTTTCTTT
CDR3aa: CSVDMAMNTEAFF

v_gene: TRBV5-6
abundance: -
d_gene: -
j_gene: TRBJ1-2
CDR3nt: TGTGCCAGCAGCTTGGGGGACCGCATGACTGATGGCTACACCTTC
CDR3aa: CASSLGDRMTDGYTF

v_gene: TRBV27
abundance: many
d_gene: TRBD1
j_gene: TRBJ2-7
CDR3nt: TGTGCCAGCTCACCAGGGACAGGGAGGAACGAGCAGTACTTC
CDR3aa: CASSPGTGRNEQYF

v_gene: TRBV2
abundance: many
d_gene: -
j_gene: TRBJ1-5
CDR3nt: TGTGCCAGCAGTGAAGAGGCAGGTCGGGGGCAGCCCCAGCATTTT
CDR3aa: CASSEEAGRGQPQHF

v_gene: TRBV2
abundance: many
d_gene: -
j_gene: TRBJ1-2
CDR3nt: TGTGCCAGCAGTGGAGTCTATGGCTACACCTTC
CDR3aa: CASSGVYGYTF

v_gene: TRBV12-3/TRBV12-4
abundance: many
d_gene: TRBD2
j_gene: TRBJ2-7
CDR3nt: TGTGCCAGCAGTTCCAGTTTAGCGGGAGGGCCGTACGAGCAGTACTTC
CDR3aa: CASSSSLAGGPYEQYF

v_gene: TRBV20-1
abundance: many
d_gene: TRBD2
j_gene: TRBJ2-1
CDR3nt: TGCAGTGCTAGTCGGACTAGCGGTAGCTCCTACAATGAGCAGTTCTTC
CDR3aa: CSASRTSGSSYNEQFF

v_gene: TRBV7-9
abundance: -
d_gene: TRBD1
j_gene: TRBJ2-2
CDR3nt: TGTGCCAGCAGCTTACAGACAGGGGGCACCGGGGAGCTGTTTTTT
CDR3aa: CASSLQTGGTGELFF

v_gene: TRBV7-2
abundance: many
d_gene: TRBD2
j_gene: TRBJ2-3
CDR3nt: TGTGCCAGCAGCTTGAGCGGGACTAGCAGCGATACGCAGTATTTT
CDR3aa: CASSLSGTSSDTQYF

v_gene: TRBV27
abundance: -
d_gene: -
j_gene: TRBJ2-7
CDR3nt: TGTGCCAGCAGTTTAGATTCGGACTACGAGCAGTACTTC
CDR3aa: CASSLDSDYEQYF

v_gene: TRBV7-2
abundance: many
d_gene: TRBD1
j_gene: TRBJ2-7
CDR3nt: TGTGCCAGCAGTCCCCGACAGGGGGTCTCCGAGCAGTACTTC
CDR3aa: CASSPRQGVSEQYF

v_gene: TRBV12-3/TRBV12-4
abundance: many
d_gene: TRBD2
j_gene: TRBJ2-5
CDR3nt: TGTGCCAGCAGTTTCTCGGCTAGCGGGAGTTTAGGGACCCAGTACTTC
CDR3aa: CASSFSASGSLGTQYF